Listed here is a single T cell receptor beta chain. The protocol was immunoSEQ multiplex PCR, while the TCRdb copy is restricted to in-frame clones and leaves out a portion. The sample carries about 170,000 clones, about 89% recorded once. This sample is drawn from a study of blood T cell repertoires in COVID-19. The specimen was PBMCs or T cells enriched from blood (not recorded which). The sequence was collected from a woman aged 18-29 years who had recovered from COVID-19.

The CDR3 nucleotides read TGTGCCACCGGTTCCCTTCGAGGACTGACAGATACGCAGTATTTT. Translated: CATGSLRGLTDTQYF. This chain uses TRBV24-1 with TRBJ2-3; D is possibly TRBD2 (5 bases). This CDR3 contains 15 residues. The germline CDR1 and CDR2 sequences are KGHDR and SFDVKD. Trimming took 9 bases from V and 3 from J, leaving 18 bases between them.